This section outlines one TCR beta chain sequence together with its context. The specificity of this receptor is unknown. No base quality values were provided; no much bigger clone lies one nucleotide off. These data come from a study of blood T cell repertoires in COVID-19 (dated by TCRdb to the early 2020s). About the full investigation: Collaborator samples came from the United States, Italy and Spain and covered acute and convalescent phases of COVID-19. The prospective study material was composed of cDNA or gDNA derived from T cells, B-cell-depleted T cells, or PBMCs. Deeply sampled blood TCRbeta repertoires from subjects exposed to, actively infected with, or recovered from COVID-19 were included in the dataset. A freely available public database, intended as a resource for researchers studying the immune response to SARS-CoV-2, is where the repertoires were released. Samples were obtained from the ongoing ImmuneRACE study (first 160 participants) and from some 1,200 subjects provided by 6 global collaborators. A de-identified subject ID, COVID-19 status, age in years and sex were almost always included in the sample metadata. HLA class I and class II types, where available, came from metadata supplied by the sample provider rather than from assay-based typing.

Each collaborating institution followed its own protocols to collect whole blood in K2EDTA tubes. For TCRbeta analysis, collaborator samples were shipped as frozen whole blood, as isolated PBMCs, or as DNA extracted from either sample type. TCRbeta CDR3 regions were amplified from genomic DNA using the immunoSEQ Assay, a bias-controlled multiplex PCR. The original methods were these. The number of nucleated cells in each sample was estimated by amplification of reference gene primers within the assay. To quantify the absolute abundance of each unique TCRbeta CDR3 rearrangement, sequence reads were collapsed and filtered. For each sample, productive Simpson clonality was calculated as the square root of Simpson's diversity index over productive rearrangements. What TCRdb holds here is the immuneACCESS table cut down to in-frame rearrangements. Part of the clones is not present; checked against another copy, under half of the missing clones reflect an unresolved V gene, and the others are unexplained. V, J and clone size are taken as reported in that table, and D and trimming were inferred from the DNA itself. The sample data list 190,000 or so clones, and around four fifths of these were observed just once. The top ten clones comprise 2.5% to 3.5% of the sample.

Findings and caveats that apply to the study as a whole: Clinical and demographic metadata were provided uncurated, with the amount varying by source and participant.

The material sequenced was peripheral blood. The TCR sequence derives from a woman older than 75 with active or convalescent COVID-19.

The DNA sequence is as follows: TGTGCCAGCAGATGGGGGGGGACCTACGAGCAGTACTTC. Its protein reads: CASRWGGTYEQYF. Recombination linked TRBV28 to TRBJ2-7; the central 7 bases match TRBD2. The CDR3 numbers 13 residues from cysteine through phenylalanine. The CDR3 DNA has 39 bases and is translated from base 1. V lost 6 bases and J lost 2 bases, and the count of bases not matched to a germline gene is 4. CDR1 and CDR2, per the germline V gene, are MDHEN and SYDVKM. The CDR3, completed at both ends by the reference TRBV28 and TRBJ2-7 genes, gives the full variable domain DVKVTQSSRYLVKRTGEKVFLECVQDMDHENMFWYRQDPGLGLRLIYFSYDVKMKEKGDIPEGYSVSREKKERFSLILESASTNQTSMYLCASRWGGTYEQYFGPGTRLTVT.